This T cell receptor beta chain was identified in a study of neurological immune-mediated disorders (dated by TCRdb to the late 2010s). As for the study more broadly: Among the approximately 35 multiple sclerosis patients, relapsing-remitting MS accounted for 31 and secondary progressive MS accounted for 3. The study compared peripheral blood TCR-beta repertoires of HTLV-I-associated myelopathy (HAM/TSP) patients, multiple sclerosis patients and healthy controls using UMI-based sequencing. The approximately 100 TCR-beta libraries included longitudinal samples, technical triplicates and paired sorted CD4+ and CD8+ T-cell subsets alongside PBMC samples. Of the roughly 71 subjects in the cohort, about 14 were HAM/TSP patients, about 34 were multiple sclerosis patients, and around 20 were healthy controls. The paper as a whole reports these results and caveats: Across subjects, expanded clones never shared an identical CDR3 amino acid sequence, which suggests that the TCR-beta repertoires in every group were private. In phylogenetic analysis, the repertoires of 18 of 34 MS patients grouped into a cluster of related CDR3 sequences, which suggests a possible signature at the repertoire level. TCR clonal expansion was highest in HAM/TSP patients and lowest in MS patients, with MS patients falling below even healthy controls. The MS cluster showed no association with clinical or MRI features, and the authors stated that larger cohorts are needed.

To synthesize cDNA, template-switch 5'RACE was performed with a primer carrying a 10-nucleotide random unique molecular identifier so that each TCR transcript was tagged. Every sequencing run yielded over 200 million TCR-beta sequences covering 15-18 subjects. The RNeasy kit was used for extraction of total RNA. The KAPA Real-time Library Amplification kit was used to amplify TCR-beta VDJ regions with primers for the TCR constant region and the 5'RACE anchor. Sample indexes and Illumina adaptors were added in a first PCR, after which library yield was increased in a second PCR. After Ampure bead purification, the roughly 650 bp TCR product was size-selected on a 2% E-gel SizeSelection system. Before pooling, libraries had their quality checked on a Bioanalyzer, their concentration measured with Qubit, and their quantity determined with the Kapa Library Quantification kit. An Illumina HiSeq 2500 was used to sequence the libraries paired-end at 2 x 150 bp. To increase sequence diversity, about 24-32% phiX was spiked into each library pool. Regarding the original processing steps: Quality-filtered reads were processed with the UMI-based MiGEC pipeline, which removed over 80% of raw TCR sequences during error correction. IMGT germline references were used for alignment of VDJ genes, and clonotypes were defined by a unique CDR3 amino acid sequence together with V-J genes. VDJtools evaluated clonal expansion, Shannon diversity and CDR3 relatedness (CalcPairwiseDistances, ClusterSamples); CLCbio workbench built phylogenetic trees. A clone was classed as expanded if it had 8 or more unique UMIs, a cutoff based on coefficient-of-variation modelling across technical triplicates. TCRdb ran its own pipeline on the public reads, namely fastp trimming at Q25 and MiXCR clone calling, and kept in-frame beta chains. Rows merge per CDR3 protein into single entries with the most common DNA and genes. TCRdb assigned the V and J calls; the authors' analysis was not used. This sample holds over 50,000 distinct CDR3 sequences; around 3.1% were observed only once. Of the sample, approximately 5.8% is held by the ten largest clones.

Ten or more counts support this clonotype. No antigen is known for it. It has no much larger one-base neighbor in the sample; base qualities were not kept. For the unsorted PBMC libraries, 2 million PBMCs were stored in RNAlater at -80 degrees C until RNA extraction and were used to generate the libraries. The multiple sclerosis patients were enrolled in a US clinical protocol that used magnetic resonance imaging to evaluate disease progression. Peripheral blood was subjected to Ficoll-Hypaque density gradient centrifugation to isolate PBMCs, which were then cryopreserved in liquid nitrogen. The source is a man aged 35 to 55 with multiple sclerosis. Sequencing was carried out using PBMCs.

The encoded CDR3 is CASSHTMTEQYF. The DNA reads as follows: TGTGCCAGCAGTCATACGATGACCGAGCAGTACTTC. The rearrangement combines TRBV27 with TRBJ2-7, with the D gene not clear enough to name. The CDR3 sequence holds 12 residues, the cysteine and phenylalanine included. Only the CDR3 DNA is retained, 36 bases long and in frame from the first base. Deletion took 5 bases off V and 6 bases off J, with a span of 11 bases between the germline ends. The germline V gene (reference sequence) supplies CDR1 MNHEY and CDR2 SMNVEV.